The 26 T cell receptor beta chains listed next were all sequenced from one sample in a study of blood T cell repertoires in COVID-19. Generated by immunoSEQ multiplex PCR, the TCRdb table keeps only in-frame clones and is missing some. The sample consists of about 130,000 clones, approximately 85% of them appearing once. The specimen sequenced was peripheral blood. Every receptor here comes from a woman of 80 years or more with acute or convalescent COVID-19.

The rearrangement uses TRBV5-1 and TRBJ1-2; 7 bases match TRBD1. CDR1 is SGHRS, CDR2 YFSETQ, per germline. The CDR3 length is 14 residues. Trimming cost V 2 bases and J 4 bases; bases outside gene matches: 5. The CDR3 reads CASSLTGTAYGYTF. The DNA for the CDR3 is TGCGCCAGCAGCTTAACCGGGACAGCCTATGGCTACACCTTC. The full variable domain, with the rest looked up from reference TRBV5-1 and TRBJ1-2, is KAGVTQTPRYLIKTRGQQVTLSCSPISGHRSVSWYQQTPGQGLQFLFEYFSETQRNKGNFPGRFSGRQFSNSRSEMNVSTLELGDSALYLCASSLTGTAYGYTFGSGTRLTVV.

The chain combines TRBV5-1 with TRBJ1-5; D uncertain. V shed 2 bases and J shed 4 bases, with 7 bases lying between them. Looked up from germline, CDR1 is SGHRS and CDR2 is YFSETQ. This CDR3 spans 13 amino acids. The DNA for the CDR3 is TGCGCCAGCAGCTTAGAGACTAATCAGCCCCAGCATTTT. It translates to CASSLETNQPQHF.

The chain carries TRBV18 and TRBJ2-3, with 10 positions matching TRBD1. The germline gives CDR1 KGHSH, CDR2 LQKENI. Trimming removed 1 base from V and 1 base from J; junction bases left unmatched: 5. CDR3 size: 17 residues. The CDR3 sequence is CASSPRGQGRGTDTQYF. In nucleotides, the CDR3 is TGTGCCAGCTCACCACGGGGACAGGGGAGAGGCACAGATACGCAGTATTTT.

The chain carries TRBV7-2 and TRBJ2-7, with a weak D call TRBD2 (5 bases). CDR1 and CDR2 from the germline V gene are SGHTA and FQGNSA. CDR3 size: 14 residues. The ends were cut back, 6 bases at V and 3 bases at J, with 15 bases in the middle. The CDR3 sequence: CASSSEIGGYEQYF. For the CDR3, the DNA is TGTGCCAGCAGTTCCGAAATCGGAGGCTACGAGCAGTACTTC.

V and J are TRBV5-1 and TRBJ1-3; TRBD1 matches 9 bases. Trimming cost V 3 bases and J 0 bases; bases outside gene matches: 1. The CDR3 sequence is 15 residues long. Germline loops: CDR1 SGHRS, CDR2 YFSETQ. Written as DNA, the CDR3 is TGCGCCAGCAGCTGGGACAGGGCCTCTGGAAACACCATATATTTT. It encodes CASSWDRASGNTIYF.

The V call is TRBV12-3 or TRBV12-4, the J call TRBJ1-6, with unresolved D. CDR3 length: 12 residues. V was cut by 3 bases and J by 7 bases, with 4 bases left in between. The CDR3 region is CASSFLNSPLHF. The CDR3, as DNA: TGTGCCAGCAGTTTCCTGAATTCACCCCTCCACTTT.

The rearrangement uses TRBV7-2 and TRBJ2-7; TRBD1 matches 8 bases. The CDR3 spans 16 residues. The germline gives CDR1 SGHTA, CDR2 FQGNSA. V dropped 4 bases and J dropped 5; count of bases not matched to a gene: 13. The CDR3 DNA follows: TGTGCCAGCAGCTCAAGATCGCGACCAGGGGGCGACGAGCAGTACTTC. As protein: CASSSRSRPGGDEQYF.

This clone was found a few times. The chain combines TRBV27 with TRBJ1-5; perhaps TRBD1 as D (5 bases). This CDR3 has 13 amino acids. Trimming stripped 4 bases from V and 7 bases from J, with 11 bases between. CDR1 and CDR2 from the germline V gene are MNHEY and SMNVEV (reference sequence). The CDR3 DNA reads TGTGCCAGCAGTTCCCAGGGTCGCCAGCCCCAGCATTTT. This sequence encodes CASSSQGRQPQHF.

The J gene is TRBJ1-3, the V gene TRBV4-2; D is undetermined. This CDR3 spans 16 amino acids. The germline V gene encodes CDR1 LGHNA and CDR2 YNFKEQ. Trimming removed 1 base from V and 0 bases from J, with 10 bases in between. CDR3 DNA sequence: TGTGCCAGCAGCCAAGGAGGAGGTGGCTCTGGAAACACCATATATTTT. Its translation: CASSQGGGGSGNTIYF.

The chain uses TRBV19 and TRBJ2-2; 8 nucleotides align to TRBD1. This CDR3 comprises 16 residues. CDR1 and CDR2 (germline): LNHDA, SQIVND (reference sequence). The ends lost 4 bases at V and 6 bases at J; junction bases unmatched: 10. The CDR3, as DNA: TGTGCCAGTAGTAGAAGGACAGGGACGTCCCCCGGGGAGCTGTTTTTT. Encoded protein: CASSRRTGTSPGELFF. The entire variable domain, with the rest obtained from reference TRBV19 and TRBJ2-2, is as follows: DGGITQSPKYLFRKEGQNVTLSCEQNLNHDAMYWYRQDPGQGLRLIYYSQIVNDFQKGDIAEGYSVSREKKESFPLTVTSAQKNPTAFYLCASSRRTGTSPGELFFGEGSRLTVL.

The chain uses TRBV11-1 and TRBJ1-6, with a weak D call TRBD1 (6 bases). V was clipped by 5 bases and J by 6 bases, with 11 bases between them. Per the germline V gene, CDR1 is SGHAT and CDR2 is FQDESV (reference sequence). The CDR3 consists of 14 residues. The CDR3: CASSQGQFNSPLHF. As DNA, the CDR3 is TGTGCCAGCAGCCAGGGGCAGTTTAATTCACCCCTCCACTTT.

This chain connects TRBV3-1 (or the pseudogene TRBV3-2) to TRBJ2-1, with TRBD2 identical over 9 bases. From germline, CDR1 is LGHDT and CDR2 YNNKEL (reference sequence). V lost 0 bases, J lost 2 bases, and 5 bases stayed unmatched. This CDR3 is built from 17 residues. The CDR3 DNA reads TGTGCCAGCAGCCAAGATCCGGGCGGGGGGGCCTACAATGAGCAGTTCTTC. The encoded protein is CASSQDPGGGAYNEQFF.

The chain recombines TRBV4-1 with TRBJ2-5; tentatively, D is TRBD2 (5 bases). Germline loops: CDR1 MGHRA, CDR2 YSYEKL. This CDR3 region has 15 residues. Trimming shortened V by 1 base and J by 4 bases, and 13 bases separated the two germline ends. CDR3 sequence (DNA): TGCGCCAGCAGCCAAGTACGGACCCGGGGAGAGACCCAGTACTTC. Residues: CASSQVRTRGETQYF.

The CDR3 nucleotides read TGTGCCAGTAGTCAATACGGGAACCACAATGAGCAGTTCTTC. Translating it yields CASSQYGNHNEQFF. The chain employs TRBV19 and TRBJ2-1, with D possibly TRBD2 on 5 matching bases. The V gene's germline CDR1 is LNHDA and CDR2 SQIVND (reference sequence). This CDR3 is built from 14 residues. V was trimmed by 5 bases and J by 5 bases, leaving 13 bases between them.

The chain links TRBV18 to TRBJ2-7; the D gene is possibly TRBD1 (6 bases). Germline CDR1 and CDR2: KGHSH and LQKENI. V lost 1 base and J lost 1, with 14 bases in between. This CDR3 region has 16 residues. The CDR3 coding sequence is TGTGCCAGCTCACCACTGGCGTCAGGGGTATCCTACGAGCAGTACTTC. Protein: CASSPLASGVSYEQYF.

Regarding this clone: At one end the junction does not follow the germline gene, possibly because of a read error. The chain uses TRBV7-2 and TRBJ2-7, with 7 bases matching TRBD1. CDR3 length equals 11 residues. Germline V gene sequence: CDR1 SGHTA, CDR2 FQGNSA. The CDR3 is CASSRDRERLF. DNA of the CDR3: TGTGCCAGCAGCAGAGACAGGGAGAGGCTATTC.

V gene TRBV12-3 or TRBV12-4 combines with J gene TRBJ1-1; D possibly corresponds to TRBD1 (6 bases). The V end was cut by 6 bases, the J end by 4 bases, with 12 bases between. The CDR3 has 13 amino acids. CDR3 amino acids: CASSRGRGTEAFF. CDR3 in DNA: TGTGCCAGCAGCAGGGGTAGGGGCACTGAAGCTTTCTTT.

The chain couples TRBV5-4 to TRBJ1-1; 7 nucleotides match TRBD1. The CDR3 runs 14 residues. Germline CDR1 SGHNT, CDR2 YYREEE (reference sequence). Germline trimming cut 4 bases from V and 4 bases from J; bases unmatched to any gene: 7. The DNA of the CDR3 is TGTGCCAGCAGCCGACAGGGTTTTGTCACTGAAGCTTTCTTT. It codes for CASSRQGFVTEAFF. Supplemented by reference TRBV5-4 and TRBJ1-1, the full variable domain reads ETGVTQSPTHLIKTRGQQVTLRCSSQSGHNTVSWYQQALGQGPQFIFQYYREEENGRGNFPPRFSGLQFPNYSSELNVNALELDDSALYLCASSRQGFVTEAFFGQGTRLTVV.

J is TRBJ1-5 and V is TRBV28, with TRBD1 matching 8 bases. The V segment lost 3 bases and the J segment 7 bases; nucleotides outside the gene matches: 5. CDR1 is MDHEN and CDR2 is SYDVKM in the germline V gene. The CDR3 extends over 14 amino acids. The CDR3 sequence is CASSFRYRGQPQHF. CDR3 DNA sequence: TGTGCCAGCAGTTTTCGGTACAGGGGGCAGCCCCAGCATTTT.

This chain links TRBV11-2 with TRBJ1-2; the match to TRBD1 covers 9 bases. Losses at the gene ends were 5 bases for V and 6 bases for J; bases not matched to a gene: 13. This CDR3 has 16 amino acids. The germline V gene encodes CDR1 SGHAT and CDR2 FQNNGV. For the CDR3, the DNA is TGTGCCAGCAGCCCCACCTCTGGGACAGGGACGAATGGCTACACCTTC. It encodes CASSPTSGTGTNGYTF.

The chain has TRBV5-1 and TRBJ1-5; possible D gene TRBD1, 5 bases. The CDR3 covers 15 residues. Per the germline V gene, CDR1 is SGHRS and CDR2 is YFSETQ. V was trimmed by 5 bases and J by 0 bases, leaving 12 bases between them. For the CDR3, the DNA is TGCGCCAGCAGGCCGGGACTTTATAGCAATCAGCCCCAGCATTTT. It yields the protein CASRPGLYSNQPQHF.

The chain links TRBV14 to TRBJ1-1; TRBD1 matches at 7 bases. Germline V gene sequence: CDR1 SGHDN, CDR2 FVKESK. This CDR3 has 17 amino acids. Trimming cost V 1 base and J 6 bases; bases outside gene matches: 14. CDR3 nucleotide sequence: TGTGCCAGCAGCCAAGGGCTGGGACGTAGGGACAGCCCTGAAGCTTTCTTT. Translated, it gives CASSQGLGRRDSPEAFF. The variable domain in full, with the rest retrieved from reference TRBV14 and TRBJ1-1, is EAGVTQFPSHSVIEKGQTVTLRCDPISGHDNLYWYRRVMGKEIKFLLHFVKESKQDESGMPNNRFLAERTGGTYSTLKVQPAELEDSGVYFCASSQGLGRRDSPEAFFGQGTRLTVV.

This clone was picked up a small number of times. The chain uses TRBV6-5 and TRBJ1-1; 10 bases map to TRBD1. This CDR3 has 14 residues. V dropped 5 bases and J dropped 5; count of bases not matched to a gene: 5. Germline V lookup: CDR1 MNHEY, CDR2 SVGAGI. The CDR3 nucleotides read TGTGCCAGCAGTCCCTTGGACAGGGGGACTGAAGCTTTCTTT. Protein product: CASSPLDRGTEAFF.

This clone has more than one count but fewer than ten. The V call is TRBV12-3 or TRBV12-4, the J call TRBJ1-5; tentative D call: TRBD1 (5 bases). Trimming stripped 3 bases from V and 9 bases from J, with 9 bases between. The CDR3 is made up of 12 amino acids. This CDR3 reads CASSFSRAPQHF. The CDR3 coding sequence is TGTGCCAGCAGTTTCAGCAGGGCGCCCCAGCATTTT.

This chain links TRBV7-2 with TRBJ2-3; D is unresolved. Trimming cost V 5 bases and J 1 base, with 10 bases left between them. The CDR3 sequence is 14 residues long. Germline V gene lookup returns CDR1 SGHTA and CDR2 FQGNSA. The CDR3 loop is CASSPTRGTDTQYF. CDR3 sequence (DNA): TGTGCCAGCAGCCCGACTCGGGGCACAGATACGCAGTATTTT.

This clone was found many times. Written as DNA, the CDR3 is TGCGCCAGCAGCTTGGCGTCAGGGTCCGTCCTAATCACAGATACGCAGTATTTT. Translation: CASSLASGSVLITDTQYF. This chain connects TRBV5-1 to TRBJ2-3, with D possibly being TRBD1 (5 bases). CDR1 SGHRS and CDR2 YFSETQ come from the germline V gene. V lost 0 bases to trimming and J lost 2 bases, with 19 bases between them. The length of the CDR3 is 18 residues.